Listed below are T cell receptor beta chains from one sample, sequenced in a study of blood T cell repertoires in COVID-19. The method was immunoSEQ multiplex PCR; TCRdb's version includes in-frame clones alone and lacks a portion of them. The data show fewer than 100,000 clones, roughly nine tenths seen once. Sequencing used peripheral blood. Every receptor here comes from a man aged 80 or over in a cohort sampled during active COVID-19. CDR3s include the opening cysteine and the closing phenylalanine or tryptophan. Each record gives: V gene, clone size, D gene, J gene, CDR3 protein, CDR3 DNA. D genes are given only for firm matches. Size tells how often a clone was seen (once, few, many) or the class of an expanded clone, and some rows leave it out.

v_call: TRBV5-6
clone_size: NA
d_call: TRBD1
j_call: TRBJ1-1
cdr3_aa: CASSFNRGTEAFF
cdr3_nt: TGTGCCAGCAGCTTCAACAGGGGGACTGAAGCTTTCTTT

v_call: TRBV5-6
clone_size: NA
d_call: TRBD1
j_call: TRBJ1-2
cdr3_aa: CASNDPDRVGYGYTF
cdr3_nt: TGTGCCAGCAACGACCCAGACAGGGTTGGGTATGGCTACACCTTC

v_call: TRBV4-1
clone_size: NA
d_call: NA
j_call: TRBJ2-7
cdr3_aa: CASSQEGLRTYEQYF
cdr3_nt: TGCGCCAGCAGCCAAGAGGGACTTCGTACCTACGAGCAGTACTTC

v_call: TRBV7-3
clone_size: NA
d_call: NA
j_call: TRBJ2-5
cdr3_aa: CASSSGLQETQYF
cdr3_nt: TGTGCCAGCAGCTCGGGACTGCAAGAGACCCAGTACTTC

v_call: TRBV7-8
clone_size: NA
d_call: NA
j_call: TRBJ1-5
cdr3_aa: CASSLRGGSNQPQHF
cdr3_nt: TGTGCCAGCAGCTTAAGGGGAGGGAGCAATCAGCCCCAGCATTTT

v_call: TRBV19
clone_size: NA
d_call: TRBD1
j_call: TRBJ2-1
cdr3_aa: CASSPGTDYNEQFF
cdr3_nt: TGTGCCAGTAGCCCCGGGACAGATTACAATGAGCAGTTCTTC

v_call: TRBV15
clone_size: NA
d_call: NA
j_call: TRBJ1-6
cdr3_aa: CATSSQAGYNSPLHF
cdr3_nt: TGTGCCACCAGCAGCCAGGCGGGCTATAATTCACCCCTCCACTTT

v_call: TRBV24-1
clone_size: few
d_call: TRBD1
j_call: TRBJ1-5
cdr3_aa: CATSDRTGVGQPQHF
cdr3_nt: TGTGCCACCAGTGATAGGACAGGGGTTGGGCAGCCCCAGCATTTT

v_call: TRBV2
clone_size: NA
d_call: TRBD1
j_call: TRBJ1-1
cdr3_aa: CATDQGDLNTEAFF
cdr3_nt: TGTGCCACCGATCAGGGGGATCTGAACACTGAAGCTTTCTTT

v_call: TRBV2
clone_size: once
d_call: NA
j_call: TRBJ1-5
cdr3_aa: CASSLGVGSNQPQHF
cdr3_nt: TGTGCCAGCAGTCTCGGGGTTGGTAGCAATCAGCCCCAGCATTTT

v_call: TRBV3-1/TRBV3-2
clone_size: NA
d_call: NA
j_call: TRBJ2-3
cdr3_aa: CASSQGPRPDTQYF
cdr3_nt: TGTGCCAGCAGCCAAGGGCCACGCCCCGATACGCAGTATTTT

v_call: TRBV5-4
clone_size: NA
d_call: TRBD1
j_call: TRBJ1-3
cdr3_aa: CASSRSTGGGNTIYF
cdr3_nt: TGTGCCAGCAGCCGATCGACAGGGGGCGGAAACACCATATATTTT

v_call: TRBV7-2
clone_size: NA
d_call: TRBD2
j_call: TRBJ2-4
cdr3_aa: CASSSREGKNIQYF
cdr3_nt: TGTGCCAGCAGCTCCAGGGAGGGCAAAAACATTCAGTACTTC

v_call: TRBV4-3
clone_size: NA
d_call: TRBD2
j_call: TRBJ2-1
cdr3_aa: CASSQVTSVSGRFF
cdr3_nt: TGCGCCAGCAGCCAGGTAACTAGCGTTTCAGGCCGTTTCTTC

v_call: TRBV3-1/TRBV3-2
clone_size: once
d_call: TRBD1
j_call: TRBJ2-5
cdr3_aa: CASSQDQGARETQYF
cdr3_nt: TGTGCCAGCAGCCAAGACCAGGGGGCACGGGAGACCCAGTACTTC

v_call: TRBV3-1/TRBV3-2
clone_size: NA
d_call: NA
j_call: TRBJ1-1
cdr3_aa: CASSHGLWDTEAFF
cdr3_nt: TGTGCCAGCAGCCATGGGCTCTGGGACACTGAAGCTTTCTTT

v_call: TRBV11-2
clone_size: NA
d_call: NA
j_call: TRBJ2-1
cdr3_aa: CASSSGGTYNEQFF
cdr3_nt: TGTGCCAGCAGCTCGGGGGGCACCTACAATGAGCAGTTCTTC

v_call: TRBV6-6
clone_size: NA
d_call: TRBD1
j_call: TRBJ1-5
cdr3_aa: CASSSYQTGQPQHF
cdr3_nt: TGTGCCAGCAGTTCATACCAGACAGGGCAGCCCCAGCATTTT

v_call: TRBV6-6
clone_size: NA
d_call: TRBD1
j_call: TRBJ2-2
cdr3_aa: CASSYGGQGDTGELFF
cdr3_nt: TGTGCCAGCAGTTACGGTGGACAGGGGGATACCGGGGAGCTGTTTTTT

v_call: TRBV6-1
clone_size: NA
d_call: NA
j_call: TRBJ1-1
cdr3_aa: CASSEASGYTEAFF
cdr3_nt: TGTGCCAGCAGTGAAGCGTCGGGGTACACTGAAGCTTTCTTT

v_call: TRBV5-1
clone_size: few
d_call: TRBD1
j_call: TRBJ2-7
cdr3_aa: CASSSNRGYEQYF
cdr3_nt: TGCGCCAGCAGCTCTAACAGGGGCTACGAGCAGTACTTC

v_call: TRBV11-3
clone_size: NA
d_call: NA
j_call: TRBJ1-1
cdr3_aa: CASSEQGSDTEAFF
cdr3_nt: TGTGCCAGCAGCGAACAGGGATCTGACACTGAAGCTTTCTTT

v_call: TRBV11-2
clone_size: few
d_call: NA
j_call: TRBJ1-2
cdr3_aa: CASSRSNYGYTF
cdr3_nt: TGTGCCAGCAGCCGGAGTAACTATGGCTACACCTTC

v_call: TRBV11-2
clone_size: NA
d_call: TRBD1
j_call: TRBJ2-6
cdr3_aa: CASSLGQGYSGANVLTF
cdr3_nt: TGTGCCAGCAGCCTCGGACAGGGCTACTCTGGGGCCAACGTCCTGACTTTC

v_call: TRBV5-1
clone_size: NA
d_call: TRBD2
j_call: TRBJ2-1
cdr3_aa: CASGREWGGSYNEQFF
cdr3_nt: TGCGCCAGCGGCAGGGAATGGGGGGGCTCCTACAATGAGCAGTTCTTC

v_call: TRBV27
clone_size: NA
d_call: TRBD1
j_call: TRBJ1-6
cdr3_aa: CASSSGTGYNSPLHF
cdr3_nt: TGTGCCAGCAGCTCCGGGACAGGGTACAATTCACCCCTCCACTTT

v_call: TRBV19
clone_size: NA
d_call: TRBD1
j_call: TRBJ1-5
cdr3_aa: CASSNPGQGRSNQPQHF
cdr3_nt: TGTGCCAGTAGTAACCCCGGACAGGGGCGTAGCAATCAGCCCCAGCATTTT

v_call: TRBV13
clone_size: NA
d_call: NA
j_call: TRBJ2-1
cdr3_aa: CASSLREEQFF
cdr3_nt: TGTGCCAGCAGCTTACGTGAGGAGCAGTTCTTC

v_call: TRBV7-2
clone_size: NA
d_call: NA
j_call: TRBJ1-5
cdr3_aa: CASSLRGDNQPQHF
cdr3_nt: TGTGCCAGCAGCTTACGGGGGGACAATCAGCCCCAGCATTTT

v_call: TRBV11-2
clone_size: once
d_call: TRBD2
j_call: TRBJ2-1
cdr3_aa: CASSPQLAGGWTYNEQFF
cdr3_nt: TGTGCCAGCAGCCCGCAACTAGCGGGGGGGTGGACCTACAATGAGCAGTTCTTC

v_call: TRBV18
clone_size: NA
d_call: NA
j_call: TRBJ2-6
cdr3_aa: CASSPTFSGANVLTF
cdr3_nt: TGTGCCAGCTCCCCAACTTTCTCTGGGGCCAACGTCCTGACTTTC

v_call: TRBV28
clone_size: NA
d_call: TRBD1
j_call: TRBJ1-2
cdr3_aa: CASSIPGQGAASGYTF
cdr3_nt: TGTGCCAGCAGTATACCGGGACAGGGGGCGGCCAGCGGCTACACCTTC

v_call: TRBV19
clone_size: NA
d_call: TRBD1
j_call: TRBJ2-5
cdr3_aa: CASRTGNQETQYF
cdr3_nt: TGTGCCAGTAGGACAGGGAACCAAGAGACCCAGTACTTC

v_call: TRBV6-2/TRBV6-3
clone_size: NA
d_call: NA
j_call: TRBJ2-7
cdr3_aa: CASSFSYEQYF
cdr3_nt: TGTGCCAGCAGCTTCAGCTACGAGCAGTACTTC

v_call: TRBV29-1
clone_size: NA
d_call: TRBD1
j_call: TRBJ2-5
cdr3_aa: CSVADRGREETQYF
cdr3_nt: TGCAGCGTAGCCGACAGGGGGCGGGAAGAGACCCAGTACTTC

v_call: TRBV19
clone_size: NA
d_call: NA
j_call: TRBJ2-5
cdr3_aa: CASSMEILAETQYF
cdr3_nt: TGTGCCAGTAGTATGGAGATTCTCGCAGAGACCCAGTACTTC

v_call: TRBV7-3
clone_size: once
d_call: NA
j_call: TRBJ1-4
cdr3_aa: CASSLTGQGNEKLFF
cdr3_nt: TGTGCCAGCAGCTTAACGGGGCAGGGTAACGAAAAACTGTTTTTT

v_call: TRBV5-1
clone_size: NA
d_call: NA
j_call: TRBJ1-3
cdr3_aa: CASSLGLPSSGNTIYF
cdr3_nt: TGCGCCAGCAGCTTGGGACTTCCTAGCTCTGGAAACACCATATATTTT

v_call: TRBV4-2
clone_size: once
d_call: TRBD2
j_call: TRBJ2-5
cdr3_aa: CASSPEGGGARETQYF
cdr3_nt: TGTGCCAGCAGCCCAGAGGGCGGGGGGGCCCGGGAGACCCAGTACTTC

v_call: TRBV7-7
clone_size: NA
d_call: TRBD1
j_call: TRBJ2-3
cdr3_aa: CASSLGGTGRTTQYF
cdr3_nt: TGTGCCAGCAGCTTAGGGGGGACAGGGCGGACTACGCAGTATTTT

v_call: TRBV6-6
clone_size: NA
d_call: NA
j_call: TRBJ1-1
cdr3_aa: CASSPTRGRGSNTEAFF
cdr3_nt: TGTGCCAGCAGTCCCACCCGGGGGAGAGGCTCGAACACTGAAGCTTTCTTT